Included here is one T cell receptor beta chain sequence, with context. These data come from a study of blood T cell repertoires in COVID-19. Overall study: COVID-19 samples collected from the United States, Italy and Spain covered acute and convalescent phases. Sources were T cells, B-cell-depleted T cells, or PBMCs; the material itself was cDNA or gDNA.

As handled by the study authors: Amplification of reference gene primers provided the estimated nucleated cell counts. Assay used: immunoSEQ multiplex PCR; TCRdb lists only in-frame clones, some missing. The V and J calls and the clone size are those of that table, but D and trimming were determined from the DNA. The sample comprises 87,000 or so clones, about 86% of which are singletons, and 20% to 25% rests with the top ten. With V trimmed by 0 bases and J by 5 bases, 4 bases remained unmatched. The CDR3 length is 14 residues. Germline V gives CDR1 SGHNT, CDR2 YYREEE (reference sequence). The sequence derives from a woman older than 75 in a cohort sampled during active or convalescent COVID-19. The chain has TRBV5-4 and TRBJ2-7, with TRBD1 identical over 8 bases. The sequenced sample was peripheral blood. The CDR3 is CASSLGTGSHEQYF. CDR3 coding DNA: TGTGCCAGCAGCTTGGGGACAGGGTCGCACGAGCAGTACTTC.